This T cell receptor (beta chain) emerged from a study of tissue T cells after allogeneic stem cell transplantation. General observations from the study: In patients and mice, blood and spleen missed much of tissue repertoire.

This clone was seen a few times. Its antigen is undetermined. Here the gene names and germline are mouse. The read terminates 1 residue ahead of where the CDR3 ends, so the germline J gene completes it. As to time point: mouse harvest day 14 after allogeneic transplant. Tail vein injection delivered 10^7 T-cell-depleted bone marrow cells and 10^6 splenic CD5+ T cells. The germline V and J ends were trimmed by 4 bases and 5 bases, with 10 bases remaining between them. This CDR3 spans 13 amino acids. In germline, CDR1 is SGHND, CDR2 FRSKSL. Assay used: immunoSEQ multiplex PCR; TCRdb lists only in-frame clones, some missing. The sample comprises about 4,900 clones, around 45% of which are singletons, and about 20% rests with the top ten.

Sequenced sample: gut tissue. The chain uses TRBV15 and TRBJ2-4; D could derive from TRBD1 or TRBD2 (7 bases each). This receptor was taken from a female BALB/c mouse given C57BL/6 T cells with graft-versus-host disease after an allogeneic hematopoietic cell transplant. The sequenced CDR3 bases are TGTGCCAGCAGTTCAGGGGGGCGAAACACCTTGTAC. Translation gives CASSSGGRNTLY. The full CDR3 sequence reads CASSSGGRNTLYF.